This T cell receptor beta chain was documented in a study of radiotherapy plus CTLA-4 blockade in lung cancer. General study points: Reports identified early blood T cell clone dynamics, with interferon-beta, as the best response predictor.

The CDR3 runs to 14 residues. Trimming took off 9 bases at V and 0 bases at J, with 11 bases between the two ends. Germline V gene lookup returns CDR1 LNHDA and CDR2 SQIVND (reference sequence). As concerns this clone: The antigen is unknown.

Produced via immunoSEQ multiplex PCR; TCRdb's table is partial and in-frame only. The sample records some 49,000 clones, 80% to 90% being singletons. Chemo-refractory metastatic non-small-cell lung cancer patients underwent focal radiation alongside CTLA-4 blockade with ipilimumab. The input for sequencing was peripheral blood, taken from a patient treated with radiotherapy plus ipilimumab. The rearrangement links TRBV19 to TRBJ1-4, with a possible D match to TRBD1 (5 bases). This clonotype was sampled from a human donor with non-small cell lung cancer whose response to radiotherapy plus ipilimumab could not be evaluated. This chain's CDR3 is CASKGVATNEKLFF. The CDR3 DNA is TGTGCCAGCAAAGGGGTGGCAACTAATGAAAAACTGTTTTTT.